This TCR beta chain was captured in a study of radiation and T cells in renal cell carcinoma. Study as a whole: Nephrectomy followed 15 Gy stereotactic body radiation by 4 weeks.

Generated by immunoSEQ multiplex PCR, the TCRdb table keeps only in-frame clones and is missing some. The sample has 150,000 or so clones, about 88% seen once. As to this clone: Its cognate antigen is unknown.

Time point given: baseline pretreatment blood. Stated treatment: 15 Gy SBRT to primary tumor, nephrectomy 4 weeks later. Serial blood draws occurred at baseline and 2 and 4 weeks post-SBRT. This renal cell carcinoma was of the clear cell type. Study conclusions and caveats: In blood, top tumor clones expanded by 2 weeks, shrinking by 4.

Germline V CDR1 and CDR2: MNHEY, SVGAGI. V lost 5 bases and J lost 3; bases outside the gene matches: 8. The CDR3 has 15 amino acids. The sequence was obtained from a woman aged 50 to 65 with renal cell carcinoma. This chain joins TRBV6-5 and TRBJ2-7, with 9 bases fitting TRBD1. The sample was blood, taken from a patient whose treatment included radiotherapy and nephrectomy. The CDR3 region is CASSVAGTGFYEQYF. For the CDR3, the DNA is TGTGCCAGCAGTGTCGCCGGGACAGGGTTCTACGAGCAGTACTTC.